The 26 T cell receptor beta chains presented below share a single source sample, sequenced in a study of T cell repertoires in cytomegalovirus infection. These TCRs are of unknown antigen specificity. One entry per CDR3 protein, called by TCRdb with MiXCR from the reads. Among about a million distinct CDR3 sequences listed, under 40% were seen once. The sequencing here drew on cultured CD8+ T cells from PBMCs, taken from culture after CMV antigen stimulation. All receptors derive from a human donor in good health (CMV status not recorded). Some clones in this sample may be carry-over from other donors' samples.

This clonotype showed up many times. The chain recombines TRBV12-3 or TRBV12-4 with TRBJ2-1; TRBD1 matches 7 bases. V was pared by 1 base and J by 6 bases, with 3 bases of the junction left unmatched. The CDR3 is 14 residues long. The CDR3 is CASSLGPGGNEQFF. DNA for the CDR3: TGTGCCAGCAGTTTAGGCCCAGGGGGCAATGAGCAGTTCTTC.

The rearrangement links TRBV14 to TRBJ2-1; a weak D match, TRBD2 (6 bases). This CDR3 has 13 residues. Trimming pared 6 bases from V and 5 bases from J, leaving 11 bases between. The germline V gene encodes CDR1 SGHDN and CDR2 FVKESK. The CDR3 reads CASRPTSHNEQFF. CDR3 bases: TGTGCCAGCAGACCAACTAGCCACAATGAGCAGTTCTTC.

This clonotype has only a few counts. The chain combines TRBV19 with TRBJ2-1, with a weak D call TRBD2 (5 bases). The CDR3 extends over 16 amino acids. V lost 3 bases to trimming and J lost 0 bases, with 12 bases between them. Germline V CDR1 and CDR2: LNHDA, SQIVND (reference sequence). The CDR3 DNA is TGTGCCAGTAGTATTGGGTACGGGGACTCCTACAATGAGCAGTTCTTC. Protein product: CASSIGYGDSYNEQFF.

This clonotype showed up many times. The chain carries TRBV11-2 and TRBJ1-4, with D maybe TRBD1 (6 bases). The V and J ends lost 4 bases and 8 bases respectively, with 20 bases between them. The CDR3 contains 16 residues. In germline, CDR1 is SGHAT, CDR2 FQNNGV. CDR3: CASSSSGTRTEEKLFF. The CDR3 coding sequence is TGTGCCAGCAGCTCTTCCGGGACACGGACAGAGGAAAAACTGTTTTTT.

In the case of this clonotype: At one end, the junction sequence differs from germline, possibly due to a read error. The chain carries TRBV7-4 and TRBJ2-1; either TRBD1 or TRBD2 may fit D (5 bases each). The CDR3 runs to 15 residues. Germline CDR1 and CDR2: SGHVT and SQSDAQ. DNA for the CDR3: TGTGCCAGCAACACGGGACCTTCGGTCTACAATGAGCAGTCCTTC. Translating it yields CASNTGPSVYNEQSF. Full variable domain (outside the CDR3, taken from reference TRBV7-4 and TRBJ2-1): GAGVSQSPRYKVAKRGRDVALRCDSISGHVTLYWYRQTLGQGSEVLTYSQSDAQRDKSGRPSGRFSAERPERSVSTLKIQRTEQGDSAVYLCASNTGPSVYNEQSFGPGTRLTVL.

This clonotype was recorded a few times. In nucleotides, the CDR3 is TGTGCCAGCAGCTTAATTGACAGCCCCTTCCCCTACAATGAGCAGTTCTTC. This encodes CASSLIDSPFPYNEQFF. V usage is TRBV7-9 and J usage is TRBJ2-1, with D tentatively TRBD1 (5 bases). Trimming cost V 2 bases and J 2 bases, with 16 bases left between them. The CDR3 extends over 17 amino acids. The germline gives CDR1 SEHNR, CDR2 FQNEAQ (reference sequence).

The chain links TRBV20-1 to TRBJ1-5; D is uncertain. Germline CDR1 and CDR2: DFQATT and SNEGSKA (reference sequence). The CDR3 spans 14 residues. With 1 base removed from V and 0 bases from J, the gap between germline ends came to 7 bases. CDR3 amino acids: CSARVRSSNQPQHF. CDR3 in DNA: TGCAGTGCTAGAGTCCGGAGTAGCAATCAGCCCCAGCATTTT.

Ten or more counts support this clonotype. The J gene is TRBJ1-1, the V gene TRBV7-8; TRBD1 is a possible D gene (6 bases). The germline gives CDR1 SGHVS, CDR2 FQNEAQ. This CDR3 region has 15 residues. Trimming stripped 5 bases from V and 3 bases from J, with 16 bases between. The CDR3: CASSGPDRSYTEAFF. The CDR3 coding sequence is TGTGCCAGCAGCGGCCCGGACAGAAGTTACACTGAAGCTTTCTTT.

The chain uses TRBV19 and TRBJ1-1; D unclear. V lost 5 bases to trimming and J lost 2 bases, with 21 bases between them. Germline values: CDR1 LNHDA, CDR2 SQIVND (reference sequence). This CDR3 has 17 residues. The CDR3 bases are TGTGCCAGTAGTCTAGGACCCTTAAGATACGGTAACACTGAAGCTTTCTTT. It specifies CASSLGPLRYGNTEAFF. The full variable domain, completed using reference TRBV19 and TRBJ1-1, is DGGITQSPKYLFRKEGQNVTLSCEQNLNHDAMYWYRQDPGQGLRLIYYSQIVNDFQKGDIAEGYSVSREKKESFPLTVTSAQKNPTAFYLCASSLGPLRYGNTEAFFGQGTRLTVV.

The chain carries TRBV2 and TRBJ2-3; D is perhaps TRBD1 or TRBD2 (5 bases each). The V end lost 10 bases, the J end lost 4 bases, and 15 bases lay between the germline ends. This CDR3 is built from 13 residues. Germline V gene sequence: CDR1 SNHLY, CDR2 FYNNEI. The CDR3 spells CAIEGLRPDTQYF. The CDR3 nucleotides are TGTGCCATCGAGGGGTTACGACCAGATACGCAGTATTTT.

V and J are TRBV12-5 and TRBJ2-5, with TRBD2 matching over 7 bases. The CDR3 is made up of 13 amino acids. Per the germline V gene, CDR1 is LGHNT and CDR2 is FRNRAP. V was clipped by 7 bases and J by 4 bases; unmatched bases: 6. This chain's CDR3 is CASALGGVETQYF. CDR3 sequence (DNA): TGTGCTAGTGCCTTGGGGGGGGTAGAGACCCAGTACTTC.

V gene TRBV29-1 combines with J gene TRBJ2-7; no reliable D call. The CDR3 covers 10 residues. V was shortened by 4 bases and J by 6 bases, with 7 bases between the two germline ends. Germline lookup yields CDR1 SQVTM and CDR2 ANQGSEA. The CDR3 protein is CSVVTFEQYF. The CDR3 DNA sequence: TGCAGCGTTGTTACATTCGAGCAGTACTTC.

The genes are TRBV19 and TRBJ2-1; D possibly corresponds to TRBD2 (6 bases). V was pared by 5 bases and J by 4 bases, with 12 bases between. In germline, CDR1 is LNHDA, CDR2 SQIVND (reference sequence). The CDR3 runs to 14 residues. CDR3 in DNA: TGTGCCAGTAGTCCAGGAGGGATATACAATGAGCAGTTCTTC. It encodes CASSPGGIYNEQFF.

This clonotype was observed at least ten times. CDR3 sequence: CASSLLGQGLNTEAFF. As DNA, the CDR3 is TGTGCCAGCAGCTTACTGGGACAGGGGTTGAACACTGAAGCTTTCTTT. V and J are TRBV7-2 and TRBJ1-1; 10 bases line up with TRBD1. This CDR3 region has 16 residues. J gave up 0 bases and V 2 bases, and 3 bases lay outside the gene matches. CDR1 is SGHTA and CDR2 is FQGNSA in the germline V gene. Based on the CDR3 plus reference TRBV7-2 and TRBJ1-1, the full variable domain is GAGVSQSPSNKVTEKGKDVELRCDPISGHTALYWYRQSLGQGLEFLIYFQGNSAPDKSGLPSDRFSAERTGGSVSTLTIQRTQQEDSAVYLCASSLLGQGLNTEAFFGQGTRLTVV.

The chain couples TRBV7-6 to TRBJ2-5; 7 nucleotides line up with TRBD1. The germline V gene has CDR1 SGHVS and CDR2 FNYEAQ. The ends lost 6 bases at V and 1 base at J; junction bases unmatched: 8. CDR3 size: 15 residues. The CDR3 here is CASSQGGGPQETQYF. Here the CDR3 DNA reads TGTGCCAGCAGTCAAGGGGGCGGACCCCAAGAGACCCAGTACTTC.

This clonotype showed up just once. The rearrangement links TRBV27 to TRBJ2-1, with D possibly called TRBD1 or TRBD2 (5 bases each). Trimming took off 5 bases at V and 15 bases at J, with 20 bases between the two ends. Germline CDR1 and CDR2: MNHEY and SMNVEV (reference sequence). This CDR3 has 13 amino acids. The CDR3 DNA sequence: TGTGCCAGCAGTCCCGGGGCCGGGTGGGGGAGGTTCTTC. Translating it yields CASSPGAGWGRFF.

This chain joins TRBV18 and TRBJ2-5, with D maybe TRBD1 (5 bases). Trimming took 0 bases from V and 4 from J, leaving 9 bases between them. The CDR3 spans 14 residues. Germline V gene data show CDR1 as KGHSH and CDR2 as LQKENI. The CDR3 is CASSPPRQGETQYF. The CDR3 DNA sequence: TGTGCCAGCTCACCACCGAGGCAGGGAGAGACCCAGTACTTC.

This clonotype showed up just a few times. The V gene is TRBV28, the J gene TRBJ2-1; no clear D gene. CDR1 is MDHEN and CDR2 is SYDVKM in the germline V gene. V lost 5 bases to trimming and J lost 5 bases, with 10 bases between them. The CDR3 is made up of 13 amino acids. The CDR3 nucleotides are TGTGCCAGCAGTCTGAACTTTAACAATGAGCAGTTCTTC. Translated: CASSLNFNNEQFF.

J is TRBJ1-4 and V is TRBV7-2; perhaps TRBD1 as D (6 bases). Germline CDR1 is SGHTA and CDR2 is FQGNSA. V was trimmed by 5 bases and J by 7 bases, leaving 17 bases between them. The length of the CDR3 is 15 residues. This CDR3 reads CASSRHGGGLEKLFF. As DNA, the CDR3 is TGTGCCAGCAGCAGACACGGGGGGGGGCTTGAAAAACTGTTTTTT.

This chain's CDR3 is CASSYSWGTEAFF. The CDR3 nucleotides are TGTGCCAGCAGTTACTCCTGGGGGACTGAAGCTTTCTTT. J is TRBJ1-1 and V is TRBV6-5; D is possibly TRBD1 (5 bases). Germline-derived CDR1 and CDR2 are MNHEY and SVGAGI. Trimming removed 0 bases at V and 5 bases at J, with 7 bases between. The CDR3 sequence is 13 residues long.

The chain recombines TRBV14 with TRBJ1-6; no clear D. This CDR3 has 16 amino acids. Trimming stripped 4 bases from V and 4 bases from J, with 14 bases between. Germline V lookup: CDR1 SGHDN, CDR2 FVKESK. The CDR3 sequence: CASSRDSQLYNSPLHF. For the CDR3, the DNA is TGTGCCAGCAGCCGAGATTCGCAACTTTATAATTCACCCCTCCACTTT.

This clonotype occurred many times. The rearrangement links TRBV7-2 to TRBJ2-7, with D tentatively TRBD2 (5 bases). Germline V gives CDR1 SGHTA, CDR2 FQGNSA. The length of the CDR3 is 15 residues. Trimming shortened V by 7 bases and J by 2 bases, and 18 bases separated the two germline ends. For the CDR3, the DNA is TGTGCCAGCACCCACGGGAAAGGCGTTACCTACGAGCAGTACTTC. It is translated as CASTHGKGVTYEQYF.

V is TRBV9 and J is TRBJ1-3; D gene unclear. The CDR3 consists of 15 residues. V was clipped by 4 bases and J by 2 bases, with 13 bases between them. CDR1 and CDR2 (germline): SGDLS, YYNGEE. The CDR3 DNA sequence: TGTGCCAGCAGCACCCAGTCCGGACCTGGAAACACCATATATTTT. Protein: CASSTQSGPGNTIYF.

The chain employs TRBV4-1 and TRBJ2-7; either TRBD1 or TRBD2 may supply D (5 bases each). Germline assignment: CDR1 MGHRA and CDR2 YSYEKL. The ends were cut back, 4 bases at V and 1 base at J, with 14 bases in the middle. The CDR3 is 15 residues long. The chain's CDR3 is CASSLGPLGSYEQYF. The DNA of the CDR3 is TGCGCCAGCAGCCTGGGACCCCTGGGGTCCTACGAGCAGTACTTC.

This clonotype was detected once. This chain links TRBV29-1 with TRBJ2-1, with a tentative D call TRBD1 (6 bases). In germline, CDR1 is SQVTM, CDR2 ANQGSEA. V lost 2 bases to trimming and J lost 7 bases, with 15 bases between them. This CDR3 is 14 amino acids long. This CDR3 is CSVERTALVNEQFF. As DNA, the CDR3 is TGCAGCGTTGAACGGACAGCTCTCGTGAATGAGCAGTTCTTC.

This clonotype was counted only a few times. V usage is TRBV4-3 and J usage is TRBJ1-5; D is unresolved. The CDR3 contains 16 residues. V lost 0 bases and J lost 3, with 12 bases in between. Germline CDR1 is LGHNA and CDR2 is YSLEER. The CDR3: CASSQDYFPVNQPQHF. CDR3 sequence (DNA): TGCGCCAGCAGCCAAGATTATTTCCCTGTCAATCAGCCCCAGCATTTT.